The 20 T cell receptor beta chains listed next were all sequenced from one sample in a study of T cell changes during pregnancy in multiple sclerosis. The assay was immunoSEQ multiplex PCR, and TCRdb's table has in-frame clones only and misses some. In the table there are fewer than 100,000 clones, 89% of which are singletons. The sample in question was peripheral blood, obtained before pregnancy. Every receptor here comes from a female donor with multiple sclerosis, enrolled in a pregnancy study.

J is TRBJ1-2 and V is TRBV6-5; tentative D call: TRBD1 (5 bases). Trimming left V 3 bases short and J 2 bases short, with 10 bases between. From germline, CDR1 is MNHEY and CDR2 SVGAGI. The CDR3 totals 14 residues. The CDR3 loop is CASSYGAENYGYTF. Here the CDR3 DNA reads TGTGCCAGCAGTTATGGGGCAGAGAACTATGGCTACACCTTC.

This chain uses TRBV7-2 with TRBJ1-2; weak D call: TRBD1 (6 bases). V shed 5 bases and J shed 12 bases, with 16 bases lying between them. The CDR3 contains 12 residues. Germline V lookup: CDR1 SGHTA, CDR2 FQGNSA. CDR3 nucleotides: TGTGCCAGCAGCCTAGAGTGGGGGCTTCACACCTTC. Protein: CASSLEWGLHTF.

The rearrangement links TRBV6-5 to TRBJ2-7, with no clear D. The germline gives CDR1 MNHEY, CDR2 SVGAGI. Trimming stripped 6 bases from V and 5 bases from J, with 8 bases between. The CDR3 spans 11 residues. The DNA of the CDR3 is TGTGCCAGCAGCAGAATGGACGAGCAGTACTTC. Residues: CASSRMDEQYF.

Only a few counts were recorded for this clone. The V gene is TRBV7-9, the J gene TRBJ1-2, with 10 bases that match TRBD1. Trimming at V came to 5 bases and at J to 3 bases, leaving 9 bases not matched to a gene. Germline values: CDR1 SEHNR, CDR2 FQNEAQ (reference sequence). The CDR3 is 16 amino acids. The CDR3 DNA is TGTGCCAGCAGCACCTTAGGGGGGACAGGGGACTATGGCTACACCTTC. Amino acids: CASSTLGGTGDYGYTF.

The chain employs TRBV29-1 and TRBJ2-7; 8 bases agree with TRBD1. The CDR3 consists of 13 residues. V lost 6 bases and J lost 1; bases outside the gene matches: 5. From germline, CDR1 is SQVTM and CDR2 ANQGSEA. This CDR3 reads CSVGQAISYEQYF. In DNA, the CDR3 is TGCAGCGTGGGACAGGCGATTTCCTACGAGCAGTACTTC.

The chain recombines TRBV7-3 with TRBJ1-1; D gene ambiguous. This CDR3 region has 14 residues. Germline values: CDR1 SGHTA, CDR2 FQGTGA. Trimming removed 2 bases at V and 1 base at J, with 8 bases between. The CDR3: CASSLFYSNTEAFF. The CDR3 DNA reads TGTGCCAGCAGCTTATTCTACTCGAACACTGAAGCTTTCTTT.

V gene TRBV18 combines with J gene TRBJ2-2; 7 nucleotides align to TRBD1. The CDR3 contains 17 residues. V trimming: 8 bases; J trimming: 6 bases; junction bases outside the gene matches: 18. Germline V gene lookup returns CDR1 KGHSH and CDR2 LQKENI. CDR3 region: CASPIRGYGTSAGELFF. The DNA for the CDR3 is TGTGCCAGCCCCATCAGGGGGTATGGAACCTCGGCCGGGGAGCTGTTTTTT.

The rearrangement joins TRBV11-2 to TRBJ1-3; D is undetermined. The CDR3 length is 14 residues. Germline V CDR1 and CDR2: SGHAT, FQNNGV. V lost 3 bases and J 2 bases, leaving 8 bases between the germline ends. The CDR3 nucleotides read TGTGCCAGCAGCTTTATGGGCACTGGAAACACCATATATTTT. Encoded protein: CASSFMGTGNTIYF.

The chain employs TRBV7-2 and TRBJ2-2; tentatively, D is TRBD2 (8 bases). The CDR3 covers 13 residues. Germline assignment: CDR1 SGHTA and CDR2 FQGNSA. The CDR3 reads CAAGARGSGELFF. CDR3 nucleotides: TGTGCAGCGGGGGCCAGGGGGTCCGGGGAGCTGTTTTTT.

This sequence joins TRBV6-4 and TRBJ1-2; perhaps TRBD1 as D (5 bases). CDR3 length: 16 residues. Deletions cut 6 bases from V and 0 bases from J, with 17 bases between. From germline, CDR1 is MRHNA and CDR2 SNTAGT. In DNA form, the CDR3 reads TGTGCCAGCAGCCTCGAAAGCGGGGCTTCTAACTATGGCTACACCTTC. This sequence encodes CASSLESGASNYGYTF.

The CDR3 DNA follows: TGTGCCAGCAGTTACGGAGGTAGTGGGTTTTTTTATGAGCAGTTCTTC. It specifies CASSYGGSGFFYEQFF. This rearrangement joins TRBV6-5 to TRBJ2-1; D might be TRBD2 (5 bases). CDR3 size: 16 residues. Germline assignment: CDR1 MNHEY and CDR2 SVGAGI. The V end was cut by 2 bases, the J end by 8 bases, with 19 bases between.

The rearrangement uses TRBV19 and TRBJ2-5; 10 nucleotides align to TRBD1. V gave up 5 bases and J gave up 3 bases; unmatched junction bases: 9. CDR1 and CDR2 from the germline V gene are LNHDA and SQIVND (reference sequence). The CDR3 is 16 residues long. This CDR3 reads CASSAGPGTGEETQYF. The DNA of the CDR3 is TGTGCCAGTAGTGCTGGACCCGGGACAGGGGAAGAGACCCAGTACTTC.

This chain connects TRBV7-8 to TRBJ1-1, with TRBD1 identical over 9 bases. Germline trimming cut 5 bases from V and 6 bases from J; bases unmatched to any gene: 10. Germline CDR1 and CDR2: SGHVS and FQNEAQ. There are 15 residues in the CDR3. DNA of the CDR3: TGTGCCAGCAGCCCCTGGGGACAGGGTGGGCCTGAAGCTTTCTTT. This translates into CASSPWGQGGPEAFF.

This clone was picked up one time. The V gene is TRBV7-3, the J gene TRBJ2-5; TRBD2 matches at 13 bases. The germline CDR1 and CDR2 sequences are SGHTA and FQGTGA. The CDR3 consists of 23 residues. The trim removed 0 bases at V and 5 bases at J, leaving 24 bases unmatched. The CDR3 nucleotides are TGTGCCAGCAGCTTAACACCCTCAGGATGGGGGCCCCCGGGACTAGCGGGGAAGGAGACCCAGTACTTC. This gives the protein CASSLTPSGWGPPGLAGKETQYF.

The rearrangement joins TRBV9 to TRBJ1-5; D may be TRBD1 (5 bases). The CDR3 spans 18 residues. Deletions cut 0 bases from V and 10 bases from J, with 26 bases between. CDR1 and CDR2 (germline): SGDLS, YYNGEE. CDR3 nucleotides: TGTGCCAGCAGCGTAGGCTTCCCCCTCCGGGACGGGGGGGTCCCCCAGCATTTT. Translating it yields CASSVGFPLRDGGVPQHF.

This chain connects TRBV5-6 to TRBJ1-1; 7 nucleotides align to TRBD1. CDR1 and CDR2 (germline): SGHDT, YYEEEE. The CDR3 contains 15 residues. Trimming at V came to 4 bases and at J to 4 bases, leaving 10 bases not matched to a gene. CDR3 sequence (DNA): TGTGCCAGCAGCCTAATACAGGGGCCCCCCACTGAAGCTTTCTTT. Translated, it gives CASSLIQGPPTEAFF.

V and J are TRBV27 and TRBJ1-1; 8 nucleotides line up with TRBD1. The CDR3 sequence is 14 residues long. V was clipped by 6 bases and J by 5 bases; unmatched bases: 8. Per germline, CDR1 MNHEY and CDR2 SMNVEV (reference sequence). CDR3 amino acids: CASRTTGDRTEAFF. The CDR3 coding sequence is TGTGCCAGCAGAACGACAGGGGATCGGACTGAAGCTTTCTTT.

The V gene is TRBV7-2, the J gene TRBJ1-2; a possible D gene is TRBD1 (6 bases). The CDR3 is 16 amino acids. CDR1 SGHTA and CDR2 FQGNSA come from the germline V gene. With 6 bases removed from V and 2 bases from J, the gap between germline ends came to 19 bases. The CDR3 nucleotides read TGTGCCAGCAGGCAACAAACAGGGATGGACAACTATGGCTACACCTTC. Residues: CASRQQTGMDNYGYTF.

The CDR3 sequence is CASAGQGGYTGELFF. The CDR3 nucleotides read TGTGCCAGCGCCGGACAGGGGGGGTACACCGGGGAGCTGTTTTTT. The chain is built from TRBV2 and TRBJ2-2, with 10 bases aligning to TRBD1. Germline values: CDR1 SNHLY, CDR2 FYNNEI. V was pared by 8 bases and J by 3 bases, with 6 bases of the junction left unmatched. CDR3 length equals 15 residues.

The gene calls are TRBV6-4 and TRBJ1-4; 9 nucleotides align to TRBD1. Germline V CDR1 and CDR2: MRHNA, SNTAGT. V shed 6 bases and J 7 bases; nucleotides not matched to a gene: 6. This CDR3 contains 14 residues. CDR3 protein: CASSWTGDSEKLFF. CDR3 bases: TGTGCCAGCAGCTGGACAGGGGATAGTGAAAAACTGTTTTTT.